The TCR beta chain described here comes from a study of blood T cell repertoires in COVID-19. For the study at large: COVID-19 samples, acute and convalescent, were from the United States, Italy and Spain. T cells, B-cell-depleted T cells, or PBMCs supplied cDNA or gDNA.

Authors' methods: Estimation of nucleated cell counts relied on the amplification of reference gene primers. This table comes from immunoSEQ multiplex PCR, and its TCRdb copy is limited to in-frame clones, with some not included. That table is the source of V, J and clone size, and D and trimming were worked out from the DNA. This repertoire shows more than 95,000 clones, over 75% found once; its top ten account for 10% to 15%. Germline CDR1 ENHRY, CDR2 SYGVKD. Trimming took off 1 base at V and 15 bases at J, with 16 bases between the two ends. The CDR3 spans 14 residues. The sequencing input was peripheral blood. The chain couples TRBV10-3 to TRBJ1-6, with unresolved D. This clonotype was obtained from a human donor in a cohort sampled during active or convalescent COVID-19. The CDR3 sequence is CAISEWVNDKILHF. CDR3 DNA sequence: TGTGCCATCAGTGAGTGGGTCAACGACAAGATCCTCCACTTT.